The next 20 T cell receptor beta chains were all read from a single sample in a study of blood T cells in healthy people across ages. It was with a sample-barcoded 5' primer and a J-beta primer mix that a second PCR of roughly 6 to 12 cycles was run. Each CDR3 protein is one row after TCRdb ran MiXCR on the 5' RACE reads. The sample consists of some 900,000 distinct CDR3 sequences, about 28% of them appearing once. The sequencing input was blood. Every receptor here comes from an elderly woman in good health.

The chain recombines TRBV20-1 with TRBJ1-1; tentative D call: TRBD1 (6 bases). The germline V gene has CDR1 DFQATT and CDR2 SNEGSKA (reference sequence). The V end was cut by 5 bases, the J end by 3 bases, with 16 bases between. The CDR3 totals 14 residues. The CDR3 sequence is CSAARGHQYTEAFF. The DNA of the CDR3 is TGCAGTGCTGCTCGGGGACACCAGTACACTGAAGCTTTCTTT.

This clonotype was seen many times. The V and J genes are TRBV6-2 or TRBV6-3 and TRBJ2-1; 7 nucleotides match TRBD2. Looked up from germline, CDR1 is MNHEY and CDR2 is SVGEGT. The CDR3 is 13 amino acids. Trimming took 4 bases from V and 8 from J; bases not matched to a gene: 5. CDR3 region: CASSLNSGDEQFF. CDR3 coding DNA: TGTGCCAGCAGTTTGAACAGCGGGGATGAGCAGTTCTTC.

This clonotype has just a few counts. The chain employs TRBV4-1 and TRBJ1-5; 9 bases fit TRBD1. This CDR3 comprises 17 residues. Losses at the gene ends were 3 bases for V and 0 bases for J; bases not matched to a gene: 6. CDR1 MGHRA and CDR2 YSYEKL come from the germline V gene. DNA for the CDR3: TGCGCCAGCAGCCAGGGACAGGGAGGCAATAGCAATCAGCCCCAGCATTTT. This codes for CASSQGQGGNSNQPQHF.

This clonotype was detected many times. The chain combines TRBV10-3 with TRBJ1-6, with D hard to call. Trimming removed 2 bases at V and 7 bases at J, with 9 bases between. This CDR3 is built from 14 residues. The germline V gene encodes CDR1 ENHRY and CDR2 SYGVKD. CDR3 region: CAISEGLQNSPLHF. CDR3 DNA sequence: TGTGCCATCAGTGAGGGCCTGCAGAATTCACCCCTCCACTTT.

The CDR3 DNA follows: TGTGCCAGCAGCTTATGGGGGTCTAAGGACGAGCAGTACTTC. It specifies CASSLWGSKDEQYF. The chain links TRBV7-9 to TRBJ2-7; D possibly matches TRBD1 or TRBD2 (5 bases each). The CDR3 spans 14 residues. V was trimmed by 2 bases and J by 5 bases, leaving 13 bases between them. The V gene's germline CDR1 is SEHNR and CDR2 FQNEAQ (reference sequence).

Turning to this clonotype: Germline and junction disagree at one end, which may indicate a read error. V usage is TRBV20-1 and J usage is TRBJ2-3; possibly TRBD1 for D (5 bases). Looked up from germline, CDR1 is DFQATT and CDR2 is SNEGSKA (reference sequence). The CDR3 is 14 residues long. CDR3 sequence reads: CSAREGPATDAQYF. CDR3 nucleotides: TGCAGTGCTAGAGAGGGGCCAGCCACAGATGCGCAGTATTTT.

Comments on this clonotype: A read error may be the cause here, since a much bigger clone is one base away. The J gene is TRBJ1-2, the V gene TRBV12-3 or TRBV12-4; D gene ambiguous. This CDR3 region has 13 residues. The V and J ends lost 11 bases and 7 bases respectively, with 20 bases between them. Written as DNA, the CDR3 is TGTGCCTGCACCGACCCATGGGGTTCTGGCTACACCTTC. Its protein product is CACTDPWGSGYTF.

On this clonotype: With a much larger clone just one base away, this may be a read error. The chain combines TRBV14 with TRBJ1-2; D remains ambiguous. This CDR3 is built from 15 residues. Trimming removed 0 bases from V and 6 bases from J, with 14 bases in between. Germline CDR1 and CDR2: SGHDN and FVKESK. This CDR3 is CASSQDSVNDDGYTF. The CDR3 DNA is TGTGCCAGCAGCCAAGACAGCGTTAACGACGATGGCTACACCTTC. The variable domain in full, completed from reference TRBV14 and TRBJ1-2, reads EAGVTQFPSHSVIEKGQTVTLRCDPISGHDNLYWYRRVMGKEIKFLLHFVKESKQDESGMPNNRFLAERTGGTYSTLKVQPAELEDSGVYFCASSQDSVNDDGYTFGSGTRLTVV.

The chain couples TRBV3-1 to TRBJ1-1; TRBD1 matches 7 bases. Germline V gene sequence: CDR1 LGHDT, CDR2 YNNKEL (reference sequence). The length of the CDR3 is 14 residues. The V gene end was trimmed by 3 bases and the J gene end by 5 bases; junction bases not matched to a gene: 6. CDR3 loop: CASSHQGGVTEAFF. Written as DNA, the CDR3 is TGTGCCAGCAGCCACCAGGGGGGGGTGACTGAAGCTTTCTTT.

Points on this clonotype: A much larger clone sits a single nucleotide away, making a read error possible. The chain joins TRBV11-3 to TRBJ2-5; D remains ambiguous. The CDR3 is 13 residues long. Germline V gene sequence: CDR1 SGHNT, CDR2 YENEEA. The CDR3: CAGSLNIRETQYF. The CDR3 bases are TGTGCCGGCAGCTTGAACATTCGCGAGACCCAGTACTTC.

This chain links TRBV11-2 with TRBJ2-3; 9 bases fit TRBD1. Per germline, CDR1 SGHAT and CDR2 FQNNGV. This CDR3 is 16 amino acids long. Trimming cost V 6 bases and J 2 bases; bases outside gene matches: 9. The CDR3 sequence is CASSSQGASDTDTQYF. The CDR3 DNA follows: TGTGCCAGCAGTTCACAGGGGGCGAGCGACACAGATACGCAGTATTTT.

This clonotype was detected a few times. This may be a read error, as it is one base from a much larger clone. The CDR3 here is CASSSWGQGAYEQYF. The DNA of the CDR3 is TGTGCCAGCAGCTCCTGGGGACAGGGGGCCTACGAGCAGTACTTC. The chain carries TRBV7-2 and TRBJ2-7; 11 bases fit TRBD1. V trimming: 4 bases; J trimming: 2 bases; junction bases outside the gene matches: 4. Germline values: CDR1 SGHTA, CDR2 FQGNSA. The length of the CDR3 is 15 residues.

This rearrangement joins TRBV20-1 to TRBJ2-2; 16 bases fit TRBD2. With 0 bases clipped from V and 4 bases from J, the junction kept 5 bases outside the gene matches. Per the germline V gene, CDR1 is DFQATT and CDR2 is SNEGSKA (reference sequence). The CDR3 totals 18 residues. CDR3 bases: TGCAGTGCTAGAGAAGGGACTAGCGGGGGGGCTGTCACCGGGGAGCTGTTTTTT. Encoded protein: CSAREGTSGGAVTGELFF.

Concerning this clonotype: This may stem from a read error, because a much larger clone lies one nucleotide away. The chain has TRBV18 and TRBJ2-3; 7 bases are a match to TRBD1. Germline values: CDR1 KGHSH, CDR2 LQKENI. The CDR3 loop spans 15 amino acids. J gave up 4 bases and V 0 bases, and 4 bases lay outside the gene matches. CDR3 loop: CASSPPDRYADTQYF. CDR3 DNA: TGTGCCAGCTCACCACCGGACAGGTACGCAGATACGCAGTATTTT.

This clonotype has a count of ten or more. The genes are TRBV18 and TRBJ2-3; 8 positions agree with TRBD1. V was clipped by 6 bases and J by 2 bases; unmatched bases: 7. Germline values: CDR1 KGHSH, CDR2 LQKENI. This CDR3 comprises 15 residues. CDR3 amino acids: CASSDGTGDTDTQYF. CDR3 coding DNA: TGTGCCAGCTCCGACGGGACAGGCGACACAGATACGCAGTATTTT.

The table lists this clonotype with a few counts. A much larger clonotype is one base distant, so this may be a read error. This chain uses TRBV7-2 with TRBJ2-1; possibly TRBD1 for D (5 bases). The CDR3 totals 16 residues. Germline CDR1 reads SGHTA; CDR2 reads FQGNSA. Trimming removed 2 bases at V and 8 bases at J, with 19 bases between. The CDR3 reads CASSLWAQGGVYEQFF. CDR3 nucleotides: TGTGCCAGCAGCTTATGGGCTCAGGGTGGGGTCTATGAGCAGTTCTTC. Based on the CDR3 plus reference TRBV7-2 and TRBJ2-1, the full variable domain is GAGVSQSPSNKVTEKGKDVELRCDPISGHTALYWYRQSLGQGLEFLIYFQGNSAPDKSGLPSDRFSAERTGGSVSTLTIQRTQQEDSAVYLCASSLWAQGGVYEQFFGPGTRLTVL.

The genes are TRBV12-3 or TRBV12-4 and TRBJ2-3, with 9 bases that match TRBD2. V shed 6 bases, J shed 3 bases, and the junction held 10 bases outside the gene matches. The CDR3 sequence is 16 residues long. The DNA of the CDR3 is TGTGCCAGCAGAGTCGATGGCGGGGGGGGAACAGATACGCAGTATTTT. Translated, it gives CASRVDGGGGTDTQYF.

This clonotype showed up just a few times. This may arise from a read error, as a much more abundant clone is one base away. The chain has TRBV20-1 and TRBJ2-1, with TRBD2 matching 10 bases. This CDR3 has 14 residues. V gave up 6 bases and J gave up 7 bases; unmatched junction bases: 9. Per germline, CDR1 DFQATT and CDR2 SNEGSKA (reference sequence). DNA of the CDR3: TGCAGTGCCGGAAGCGGGGGGGCGCGGAATGAGCAGTTCTTC. Translation: CSAGSGGARNEQFF.

This clonotype was seen many times. The V and J genes are TRBV15 and TRBJ2-7; 8 nucleotides match TRBD1. Germline V gene sequence: CDR1 LNHNV, CDR2 YYDKDF (reference sequence). J lost 6 bases, V lost 1 base, and 8 bases had no gene match. The CDR3 sequence is 15 residues long. In DNA form, the CDR3 reads TGTGCCACCAGCAGAGGGGACATACAGGGGGTCGAGCAGTACTTC. This sequence encodes CATSRGDIQGVEQYF.

The chain couples TRBV7-9 to TRBJ2-7; 11 nucleotides agree with TRBD2. This CDR3 has 15 amino acids. J gave up 7 bases and V 6 bases, and 11 bases lay outside the gene matches. Germline-derived CDR1 and CDR2 are SEHNR and FQNEAQ (reference sequence). The CDR3 nucleotides are TGTGCCAGCAGGTCGGGACTAGCGGATTACAATGAGCAGTACGTC. Its translation is CASRSGLADYNEQYV.